A selection of T cell receptor beta chains follows, all from one sample in a study of blood T cell repertoires in COVID-19. The protocol was immunoSEQ multiplex PCR, while the TCRdb copy is restricted to in-frame clones and leaves out a portion. The profile covers 60,000 to 85,000 clones, with roughly four fifths appearing a single time and about 35% taken by the ten largest. Sequencing was performed on peripheral blood. The receptor set was obtained from a man in his 70s with acute or convalescent COVID-19. The CDR3 runs from the conserved cysteine through the conserved F or W. A D gene is named only where the DNA matches it firmly. Size is stated for part of the rows, as once, few or many counts, or as a class when the clone is expanded.

CDR3 DNA | CDR3 protein | V gene | D gene | clone size | J gene
TGTGCCAGCAAGGTGTGGAGTCAAGAGACCCAGTACTTC | CASKVWSQETQYF | TRBV5-4 | . | . | TRBJ2-5
TGTGCCAGCAGCACTACCCCGGGAGTCCCAGATACGCAGTATTTT | CASSTTPGVPDTQYF | TRBV11-2 | . | . | TRBJ2-3
TGTGCCAGCAGCCCAGGGTTGGTTGGCGGCTACACCTTC | CASSPGLVGGYTF | TRBV6-4 | . | . | TRBJ1-2
TGTGCCAGCAGCCAACCACTGGTAAACACCGGGGAGCTGTTTTTT | CASSQPLVNTGELFF | TRBV3-1/TRBV3-2 | . | . | TRBJ2-2
TGTGCCAGCAGCTTAGATCAGGGGGCTCGGGAAAAACTGTTTTTT | CASSLDQGAREKLFF | TRBV7-8 | TRBD1 | . | TRBJ1-4
TGTGCCAGCAGCGGGGACAGGGGCACCAATCAGCCCCAGCATTTT | CASSGDRGTNQPQHF | TRBV2 | TRBD1 | . | TRBJ1-5
TGTGCCACCAGCAGAGTTTATAGCGGGAGGGCCCAAGAGACCCAGTACTTC | CATSRVYSGRAQETQYF | TRBV15 | TRBD2 | . | TRBJ2-5
TGTGCCAGCAGCCACACCTCGGTGTCCAAGCAGTTCTTC | CASSHTSVSKQFF | TRBV3-1/TRBV3-2 | . | . | TRBJ2-1
TGCGCCAGCAGCTTGTTGGCACAGAAATCCTACGAGCAGTACTTC | CASSLLAQKSYEQYF | TRBV5-1 | . | . | TRBJ2-7
TGTGCCAGCTCACCACTGGGACTAGCGGGGGCCTACAATGAGCAGTTCTTC | CASSPLGLAGAYNEQFF | TRBV18 | TRBD2 | . | TRBJ2-1
TGTGCCAGCATAGGACAGGAGAACCTCGGCTACACCTTC | CASIGQENLGYTF | TRBV6-5 | TRBD1 | . | TRBJ1-2
TGTGCCAGTAGTATCCGGGATAGCAATCAGCCCCAGCATTTT | CASSIRDSNQPQHF | TRBV19 | . | . | TRBJ1-5
TGCGCCAGCAGCCCATCGACAGGGTTTAAGGACTATGGCTACACCTTC | CASSPSTGFKDYGYTF | TRBV4-3 | TRBD1 | . | TRBJ1-2
TGTGCCAGCAGCCGCTCCGGGAACTACGAGCAGTACTTC | CASSRSGNYEQYF | TRBV5-8 | . | . | TRBJ2-7
TGTGCCAGCAGTTACCAAAGACTAGCGGGCTCCTACGAGCAGTACTTC | CASSYQRLAGSYEQYF | TRBV6-5 | TRBD2 | . | TRBJ2-7
TGCGCCAGCAGCTTGGGAACTTGGACAGGGGATGCCACAGATACGCAGTATTTT | CASSLGTWTGDATDTQYF | TRBV5-1 | TRBD1 | . | TRBJ2-3
TGTGCCAGTAGTATTGGGACGACAGGACCTATGAGAAACACCATATATTTT | CASSIGTTGPMRNTIYF | TRBV19 | . | . | TRBJ1-3
TGTGCCAGTAGTATAAGCACAGTGAATGAAAAACTGTTTTTT | CASSISTVNEKLFF | TRBV19 | . | few | TRBJ1-4
TGTGCCAGCAGCGCTCTCCCGGGACAGACCCTCAGCTCTGGAAACACCATATATTTT | CASSALPGQTLSSGNTIYF | TRBV5-6 | TRBD1 | . | TRBJ1-3
TGTGCCAGCAGCTTATCGACGGAGAATGCAGCTTTCTTT | CASSLSTENAAFF | TRBV7-3 | . | . | TRBJ1-1
TGTGCCAGCAGTTTAAGGCAGGGGTTCACAGATACGCAGTATTTT | CASSLRQGFTDTQYF | TRBV27 | . | . | TRBJ2-3
TGTGCCAGCAGCTTAAAACAGGGGTACGAGCAGTACTTC | CASSLKQGYEQYF | TRBV13 | TRBD1 | . | TRBJ2-7
TGTGCCAGCAGCGTCTTGGGACAGGGCCCGAACACTGAAGCTTTCTTT | CASSVLGQGPNTEAFF | TRBV5-5 | TRBD1 | . | TRBJ1-1
TGTGCCAGCAGCTCCGGGGACACTGGCTACACCTTC | CASSSGDTGYTF | TRBV7-9 | . | few | TRBJ1-2
TGTGCCAGCAGCCGGACCGGGACAAACACTGAAGCTTTCTTT | CASSRTGTNTEAFF | TRBV16 | . | . | TRBJ1-1
TGTGCCAGCAGTTACTCGACTCAGCGTCCCTACGAGCAGTACTTC | CASSYSTQRPYEQYF | TRBV6-6 | . | few | TRBJ2-7
TGTGCCAGCAGCGCCGGGGTCGGACGCGGAGAGACCCAGTACTTC | CASSAGVGRGETQYF | TRBV9 | . | . | TRBJ2-5
TGCAGCGTTCTCGAACTAGCGGGAGGCAGCTCCTACAATGAGCAGTTCTTC | CSVLELAGGSSYNEQFF | TRBV29-1 | TRBD2 | once | TRBJ2-1